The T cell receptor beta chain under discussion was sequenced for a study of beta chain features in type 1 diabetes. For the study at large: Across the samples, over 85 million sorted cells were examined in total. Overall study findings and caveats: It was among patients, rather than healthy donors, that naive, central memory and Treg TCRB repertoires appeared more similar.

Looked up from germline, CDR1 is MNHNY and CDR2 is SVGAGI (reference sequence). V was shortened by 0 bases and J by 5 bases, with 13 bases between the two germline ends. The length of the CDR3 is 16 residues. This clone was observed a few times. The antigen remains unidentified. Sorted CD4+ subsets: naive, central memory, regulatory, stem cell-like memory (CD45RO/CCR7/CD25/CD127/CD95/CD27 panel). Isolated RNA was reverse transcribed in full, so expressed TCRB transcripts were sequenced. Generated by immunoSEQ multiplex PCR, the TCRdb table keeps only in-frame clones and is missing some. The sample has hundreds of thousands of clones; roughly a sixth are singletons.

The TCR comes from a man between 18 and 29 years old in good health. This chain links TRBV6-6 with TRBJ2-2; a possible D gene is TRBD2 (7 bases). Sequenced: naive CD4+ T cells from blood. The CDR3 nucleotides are TGTGCCAGCAGTTACTCGAACAGGGAGGGGACCGGGGAGCTGTTTTTT. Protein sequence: CASSYSNREGTGELFF.